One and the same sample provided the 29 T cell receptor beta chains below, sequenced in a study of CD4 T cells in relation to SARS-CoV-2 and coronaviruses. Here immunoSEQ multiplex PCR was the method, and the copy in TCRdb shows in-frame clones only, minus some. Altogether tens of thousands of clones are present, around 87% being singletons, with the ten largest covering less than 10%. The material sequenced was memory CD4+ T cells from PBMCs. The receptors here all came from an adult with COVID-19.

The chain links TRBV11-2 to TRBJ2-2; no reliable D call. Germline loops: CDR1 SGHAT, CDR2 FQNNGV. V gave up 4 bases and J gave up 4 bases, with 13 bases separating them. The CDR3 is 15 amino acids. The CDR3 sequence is CASSSTAWGTGELFF. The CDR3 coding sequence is TGTGCCAGCAGCTCTACAGCCTGGGGCACCGGGGAGCTGTTTTTT. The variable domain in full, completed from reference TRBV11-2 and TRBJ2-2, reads EAGVAQSPRYKIIEKRQSVAFWCNPISGHATLYWYQQILGQGPKLLIQFQNNGVVDDSQLPKDRFSAERLKGVDSTLKIQPAKLEDSAVYLCASSSTAWGTGELFFGEGSRLTVL.

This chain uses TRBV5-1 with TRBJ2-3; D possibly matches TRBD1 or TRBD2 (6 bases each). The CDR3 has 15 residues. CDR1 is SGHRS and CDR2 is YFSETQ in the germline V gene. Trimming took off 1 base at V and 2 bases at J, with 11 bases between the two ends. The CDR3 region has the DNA TGCGCCAGCAGCTTGAGGGGGGTCCACACAGATACGCAGTATTTT. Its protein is CASSLRGVHTDTQYF. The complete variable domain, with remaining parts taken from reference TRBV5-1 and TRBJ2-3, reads KAGVTQTPRYLIKTRGQQVTLSCSPISGHRSVSWYQQTPGQGLQFLFEYFSETQRNKGNFPGRFSGRQFSNSRSEMNVSTLELGDSALYLCASSLRGVHTDTQYFGPGTRLTVL.

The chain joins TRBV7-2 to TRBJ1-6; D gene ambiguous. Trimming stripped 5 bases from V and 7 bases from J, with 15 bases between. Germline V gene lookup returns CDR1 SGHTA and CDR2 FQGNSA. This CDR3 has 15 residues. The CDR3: CASSPRGVKNSPLHF. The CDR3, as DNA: TGTGCCAGCAGCCCCCGCGGGGTGAAGAATTCACCCCTCCACTTT.

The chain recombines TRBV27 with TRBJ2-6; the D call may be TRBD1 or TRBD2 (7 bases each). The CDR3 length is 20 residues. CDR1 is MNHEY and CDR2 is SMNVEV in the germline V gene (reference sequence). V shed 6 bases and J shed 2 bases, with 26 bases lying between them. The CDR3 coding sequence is TGTGCCAGCAGCAGGGGGACGGTAAGGGGGGGTAAGACTGGGGCCAACGTCCTGACTTTC. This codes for CASSRGTVRGGKTGANVLTF.

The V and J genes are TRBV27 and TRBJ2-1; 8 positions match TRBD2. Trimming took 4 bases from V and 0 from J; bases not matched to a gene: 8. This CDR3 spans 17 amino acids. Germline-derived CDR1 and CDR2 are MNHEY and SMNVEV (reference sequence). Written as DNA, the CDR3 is TGTGCCAGCAGTTCCCGCGGGGGGTCCCCCTCCTACAATGAGCAGTTCTTC. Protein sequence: CASSSRGGSPSYNEQFF.

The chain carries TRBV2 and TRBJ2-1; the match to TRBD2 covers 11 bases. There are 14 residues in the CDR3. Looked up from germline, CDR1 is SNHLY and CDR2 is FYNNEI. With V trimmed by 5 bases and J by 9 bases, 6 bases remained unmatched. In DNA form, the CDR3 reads TGTGCCAGCAGTCTGACTAGCGGGGTGGGTGAGCAGTTCTTC. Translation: CASSLTSGVGEQFF.

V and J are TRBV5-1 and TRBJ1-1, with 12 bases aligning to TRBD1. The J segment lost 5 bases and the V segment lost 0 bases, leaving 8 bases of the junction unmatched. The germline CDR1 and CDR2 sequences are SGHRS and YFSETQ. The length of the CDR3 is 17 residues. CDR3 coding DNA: TGCGCCAGCAGCTTGGTTAGGGGACAGGGGGCTTCAACTGAAGCTTTCTTT. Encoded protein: CASSLVRGQGASTEAFF. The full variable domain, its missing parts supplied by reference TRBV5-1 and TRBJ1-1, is KAGVTQTPRYLIKTRGQQVTLSCSPISGHRSVSWYQQTPGQGLQFLFEYFSETQRNKGNFPGRFSGRQFSNSRSEMNVSTLELGDSALYLCASSLVRGQGASTEAFFGQGTRLTVV.

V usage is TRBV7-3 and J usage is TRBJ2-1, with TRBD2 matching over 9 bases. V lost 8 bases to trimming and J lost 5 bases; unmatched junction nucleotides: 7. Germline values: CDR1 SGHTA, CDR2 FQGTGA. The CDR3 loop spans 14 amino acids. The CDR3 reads CASAGGGRNNEQFF. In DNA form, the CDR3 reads TGTGCCAGCGCGGGGGGGGGCCGTAACAATGAGCAGTTCTTC.

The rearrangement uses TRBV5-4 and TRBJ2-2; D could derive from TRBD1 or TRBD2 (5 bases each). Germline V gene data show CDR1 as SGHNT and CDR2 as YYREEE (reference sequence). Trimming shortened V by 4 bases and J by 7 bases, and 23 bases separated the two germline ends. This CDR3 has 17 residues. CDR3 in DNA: TGTGCCAGCAGCCCCGCCGGGACCCCGCTCGCGGACGGGGAGCTGTTTTTT. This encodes CASSPAGTPLADGELFF.

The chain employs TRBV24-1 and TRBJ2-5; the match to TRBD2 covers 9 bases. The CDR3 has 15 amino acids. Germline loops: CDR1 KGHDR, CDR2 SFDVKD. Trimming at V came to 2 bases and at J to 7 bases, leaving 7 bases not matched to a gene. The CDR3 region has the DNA TGTGCCACCAGTGATTCTAGCGGGGTGCGGGGGACCCAGTACTTC. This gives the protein CATSDSSGVRGTQYF.

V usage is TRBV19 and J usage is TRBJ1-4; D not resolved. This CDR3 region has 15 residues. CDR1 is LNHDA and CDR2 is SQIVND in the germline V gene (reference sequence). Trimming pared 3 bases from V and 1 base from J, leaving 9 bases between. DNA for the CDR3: TGTGCCAGTAGTATGGGTCCGGGAACTAATGAAAAACTGTTTTTT. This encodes CASSMGPGTNEKLFF.

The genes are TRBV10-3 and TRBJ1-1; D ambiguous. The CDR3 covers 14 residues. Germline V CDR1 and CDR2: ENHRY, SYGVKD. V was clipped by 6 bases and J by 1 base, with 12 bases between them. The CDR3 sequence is CAISLGGSNTEAFF. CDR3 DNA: TGTGCCATCAGCTTGGGTGGATCGAACACTGAAGCTTTCTTT.

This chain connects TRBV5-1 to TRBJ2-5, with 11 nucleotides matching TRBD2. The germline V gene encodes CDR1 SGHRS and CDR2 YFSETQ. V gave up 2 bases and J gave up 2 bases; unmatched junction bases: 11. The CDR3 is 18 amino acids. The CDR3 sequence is CASSFGTSGGPTQETQYF. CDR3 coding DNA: TGCGCCAGCAGCTTTGGTACTAGCGGGGGCCCAACTCAAGAGACCCAGTACTTC.

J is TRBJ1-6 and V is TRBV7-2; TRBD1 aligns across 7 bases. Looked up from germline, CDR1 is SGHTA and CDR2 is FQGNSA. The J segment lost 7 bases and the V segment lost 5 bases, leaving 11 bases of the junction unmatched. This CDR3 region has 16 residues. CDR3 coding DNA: TGTGCCAGCAGCCCGACAGGGACGAAAGGCAATTCACCCCTCCACTTT. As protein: CASSPTGTKGNSPLHF. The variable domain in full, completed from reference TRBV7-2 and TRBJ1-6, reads GAGVSQSPSNKVTEKGKDVELRCDPISGHTALYWYRQSLGQGLEFLIYFQGNSAPDKSGLPSDRFSAERTGGSVSTLTIQRTQQEDSAVYLCASSPTGTKGNSPLHFGNGTRLTVT.

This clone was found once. The CDR3 loop is CASSLAEVTDTQYF. The CDR3 nucleotides are TGCGCCAGCAGCTTGGCGGAAGTCACAGATACGCAGTATTTT. The chain recombines TRBV5-1 with TRBJ2-3; D ambiguous. With 0 bases removed from V and 2 bases from J, the gap between germline ends came to 7 bases. Germline V CDR1 and CDR2: SGHRS, YFSETQ. The CDR3 runs 14 residues. The full variable domain, its missing parts supplied by reference TRBV5-1 and TRBJ2-3, is KAGVTQTPRYLIKTRGQQVTLSCSPISGHRSVSWYQQTPGQGLQFLFEYFSETQRNKGNFPGRFSGRQFSNSRSEMNVSTLELGDSALYLCASSLAEVTDTQYFGPGTRLTVL.

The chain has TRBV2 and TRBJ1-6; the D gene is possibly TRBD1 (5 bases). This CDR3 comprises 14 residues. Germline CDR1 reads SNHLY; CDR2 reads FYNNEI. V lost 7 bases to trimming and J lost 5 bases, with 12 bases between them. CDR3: CASTQGRDNSPLHF. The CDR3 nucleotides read TGTGCCAGCACCCAGGGCCGGGATAATTCACCCCTCCACTTT.

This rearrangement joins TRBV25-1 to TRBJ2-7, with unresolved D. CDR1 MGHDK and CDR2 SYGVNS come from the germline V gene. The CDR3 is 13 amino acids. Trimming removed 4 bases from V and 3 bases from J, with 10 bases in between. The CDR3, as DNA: TGTGCCAGCAGTGGACCTACGTACTACGAGCAGTACTTC. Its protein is CASSGPTYYEQYF.

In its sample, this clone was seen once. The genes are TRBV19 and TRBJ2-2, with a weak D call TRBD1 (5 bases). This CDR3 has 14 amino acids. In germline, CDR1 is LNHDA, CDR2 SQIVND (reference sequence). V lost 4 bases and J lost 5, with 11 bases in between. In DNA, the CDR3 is TGTGCCAGTAGTACAGACAGCCTTACCGGGGAGCTGTTTTTT. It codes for CASSTDSLTGELFF.

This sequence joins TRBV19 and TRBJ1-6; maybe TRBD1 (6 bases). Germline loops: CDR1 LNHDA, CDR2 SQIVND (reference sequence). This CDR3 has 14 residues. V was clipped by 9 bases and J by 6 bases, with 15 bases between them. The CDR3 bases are TGTGCCAGCAAAACCGGGACACCTAATTCACCCCTCCACTTT. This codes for CASKTGTPNSPLHF.

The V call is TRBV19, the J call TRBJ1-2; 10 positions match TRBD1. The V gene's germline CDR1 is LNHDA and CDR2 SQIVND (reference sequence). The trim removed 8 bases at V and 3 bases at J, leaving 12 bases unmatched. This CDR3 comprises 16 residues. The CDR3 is CASSPGQGPGDYGYTF. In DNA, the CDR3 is TGTGCCAGTTCACCGGGACAGGGGCCAGGGGACTATGGCTACACCTTC.

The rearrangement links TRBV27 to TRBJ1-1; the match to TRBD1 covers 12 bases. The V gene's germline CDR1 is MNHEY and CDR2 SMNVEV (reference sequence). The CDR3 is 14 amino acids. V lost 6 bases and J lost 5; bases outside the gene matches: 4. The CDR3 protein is CASSRDRGLTEAFF. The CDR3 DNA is TGTGCCAGCAGCAGGGACAGGGGGCTTACTGAAGCTTTCTTT.

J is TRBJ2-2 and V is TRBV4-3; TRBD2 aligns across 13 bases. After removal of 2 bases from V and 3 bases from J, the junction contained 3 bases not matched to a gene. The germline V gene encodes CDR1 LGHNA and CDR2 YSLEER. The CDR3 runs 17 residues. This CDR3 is CASSQLGLAGYTGELFF. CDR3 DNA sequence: TGCGCCAGCAGCCAATTGGGACTAGCGGGGTACACCGGGGAGCTGTTTTTT.

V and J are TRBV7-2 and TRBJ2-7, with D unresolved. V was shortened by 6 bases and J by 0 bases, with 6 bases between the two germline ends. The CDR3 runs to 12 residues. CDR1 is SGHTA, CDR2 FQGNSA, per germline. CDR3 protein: CASRSGSYEQYF. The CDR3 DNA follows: TGTGCCAGCAGATCGGGCTCCTACGAGCAGTACTTC.

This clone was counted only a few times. The CDR3 DNA reads as TGTGCCAGTAGGGCTGACAGGGACACTGAAGCTTTCTTT. Its translation is CASRADRDTEAFF. V and J are TRBV19 and TRBJ1-1; 7 nucleotides align to TRBD1. The V and J ends lost 6 bases and 3 bases, in that order; junction bases with no gene match: 4. The CDR3 contains 13 residues. Germline assignment: CDR1 LNHDA and CDR2 SQIVND (reference sequence).

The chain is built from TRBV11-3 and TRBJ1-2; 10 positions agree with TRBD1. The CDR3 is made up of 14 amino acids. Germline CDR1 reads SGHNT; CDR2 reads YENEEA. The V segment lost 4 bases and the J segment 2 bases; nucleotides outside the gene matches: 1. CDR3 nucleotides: TGTGCCAGCAGCTCGGACAGGGGGAACTATGGCTACACCTTC. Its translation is CASSSDRGNYGYTF.

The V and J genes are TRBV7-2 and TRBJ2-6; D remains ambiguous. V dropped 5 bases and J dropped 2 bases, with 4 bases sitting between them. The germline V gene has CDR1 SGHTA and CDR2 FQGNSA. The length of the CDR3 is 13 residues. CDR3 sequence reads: CASSTPGANVLTF. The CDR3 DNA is TGTGCCAGCAGCACCCCTGGGGCCAACGTCCTGACTTTC. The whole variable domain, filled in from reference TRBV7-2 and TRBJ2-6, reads GAGVSQSPSNKVTEKGKDVELRCDPISGHTALYWYRQSLGQGLEFLIYFQGNSAPDKSGLPSDRFSAERTGGSVSTLTIQRTQQEDSAVYLCASSTPGANVLTFGAGSRLTVL.

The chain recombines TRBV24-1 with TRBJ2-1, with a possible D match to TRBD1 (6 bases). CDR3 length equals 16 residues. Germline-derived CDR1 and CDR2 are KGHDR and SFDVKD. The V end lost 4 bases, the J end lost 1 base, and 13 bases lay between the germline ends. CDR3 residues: CATSEGFRGSYNEQFF. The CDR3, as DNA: TGTGCCACCAGTGAAGGCTTTAGGGGGTCCTACAATGAGCAGTTCTTC.

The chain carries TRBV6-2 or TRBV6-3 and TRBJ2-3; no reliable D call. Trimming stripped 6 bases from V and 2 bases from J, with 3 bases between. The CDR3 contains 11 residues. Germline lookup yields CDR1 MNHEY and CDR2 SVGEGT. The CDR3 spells CASSATDTQYF. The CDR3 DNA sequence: TGTGCCAGCAGCGCCACAGATACGCAGTATTTT.

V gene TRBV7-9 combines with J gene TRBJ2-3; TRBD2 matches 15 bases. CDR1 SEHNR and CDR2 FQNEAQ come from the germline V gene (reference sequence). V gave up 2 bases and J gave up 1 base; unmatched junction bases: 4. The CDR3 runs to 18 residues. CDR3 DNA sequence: TGTGCCAGCAGCTTACGGGGACTAGCGGGGGGACGCACAGATACGCAGTATTTT. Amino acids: CASSLRGLAGGRTDTQYF.